The 27 T cell receptor beta chains in this list originate from one sample, sequenced in a study of blood T cell repertoires in COVID-19. This table comes from immunoSEQ multiplex PCR, and its TCRdb copy is limited to in-frame clones, with some not included. The sample includes about 90,000 clones, about nine tenths of them seen just once. Input material: peripheral blood. The receptor set was obtained from a man aged 50 to 60 with acute or convalescent COVID-19.

This sequence joins TRBV13 and TRBJ2-1; possible D gene TRBD1, 6 bases. CDR1 and CDR2 (germline): PRHDT, FYEKMQ (reference sequence). V dropped 5 bases and J dropped 2 bases, with 10 bases sitting between them. The CDR3 runs to 14 residues. The DNA of the CDR3 is TGTGCCAGCAGCCACAGGGACCCCTACAATGAGCAGTTCTTC. This translates into CASSHRDPYNEQFF.

This clone was seen only once. The gene calls are TRBV19 and TRBJ1-6; D remains unclear. The V end was cut by 9 bases, the J end by 2 bases, with 14 bases between. CDR1 LNHDA and CDR2 SQIVND come from the germline V gene (reference sequence). The CDR3 loop spans 15 amino acids. The CDR3 protein is CASLGRGTYNSPLHF. DNA for the CDR3: TGTGCCAGCCTTGGACGGGGAACCTATAATTCACCCCTCCACTTT.

The chain combines TRBV10-1 with TRBJ2-1; possible D gene TRBD1, 7 bases. Trimming took 3 bases from V and 6 from J, leaving 15 bases between them. Germline CDR1 and CDR2: WNHNN and SYGVQD (reference sequence). The CDR3 consists of 15 residues. In DNA form, the CDR3 reads TGCGCCAGCAGTGAAGGGGGGACAGCCCCCAATGAGCAGTTCTTC. Translated: CASSEGGTAPNEQFF.

J is TRBJ1-2 and V is TRBV7-9; 7 bases match TRBD1. The germline gives CDR1 SEHNR, CDR2 FQNEAQ (reference sequence). V lost 5 bases to trimming and J lost 8 bases; unmatched junction nucleotides: 8. This CDR3 spans 13 amino acids. CDR3 sequence reads: CASSPGRGHGYTF. CDR3 bases: TGTGCCAGCAGCCCCGGGAGGGGGCACGGCTACACCTTC.

This clone was seen only once. This sequence joins TRBV27 and TRBJ2-2, with TRBD1 as a possible D gene (5 bases). The CDR3 is made up of 14 amino acids. Germline V gene data show CDR1 as MNHEY and CDR2 as SMNVEV (reference sequence). Trimming stripped 6 bases from V and 4 bases from J, with 12 bases between. In DNA, the CDR3 is TGTGCCAGCAGCCCCCATAGGGGCACCGGGGAGCTGTTTTTT. Protein sequence: CASSPHRGTGELFF.

On this clone itself: Other DNA sequences in this specimen translate into the identical CDR3. CDR3 in DNA: TGTGCCAGCAGTTACCGGACTAGCGGGGAGACCCAGTACTTC. Translation gives CASSYRTSGETQYF. V is TRBV6-5 and J is TRBJ2-5, with TRBD2 identical over 11 bases. With 2 bases clipped from V and 5 bases from J, the junction kept 1 base outside the gene matches. Germline CDR1 and CDR2: MNHEY and SVGAGI. This CDR3 is built from 14 residues.

The chain recombines TRBV9 with TRBJ1-2, with TRBD1 matching over 7 bases. V trimming: 0 bases; J trimming: 7 bases; junction bases outside the gene matches: 3. The CDR3 has 13 amino acids. CDR1 and CDR2 (germline): SGDLS, YYNGEE. CDR3 sequence: CASSVEGAGGYTF. The CDR3 DNA sequence: TGTGCCAGCAGCGTAGAGGGGGCCGGTGGCTACACCTTC.

The chain links TRBV19 to TRBJ2-1, with D perhaps TRBD2 (5 bases). CDR1 is LNHDA, CDR2 SQIVND, per germline (reference sequence). The CDR3 is 15 residues long. V lost 5 bases and J 7 bases, leaving 18 bases between the germline ends. The CDR3 sequence: CASSANYPPGNEQFF. The CDR3 bases are TGTGCCAGTAGTGCCAACTACCCCCCGGGGAATGAGCAGTTCTTC.

The chain couples TRBV7-9 to TRBJ2-1; 7 bases agree with TRBD2. The CDR3 runs 15 residues. Germline CDR1 SEHNR, CDR2 FQNEAQ (reference sequence). V dropped 1 base and J dropped 4; count of bases not matched to a gene: 4. The CDR3: CASSLGDYLYNEQFF. Written as DNA, the CDR3 is TGTGCCAGCAGCTTAGGGGACTACCTATACAATGAGCAGTTCTTC.

This chain uses TRBV6-1 with TRBJ1-5, with D perhaps TRBD1 (6 bases). The CDR3 sequence is 14 residues long. V was shortened by 2 bases and J by 4 bases, with 9 bases between the two germline ends. Per germline, CDR1 MNHNS and CDR2 SASEGT. DNA of the CDR3: TGTGCCAGCAGTGAAACCCAGGGGAATCAGCCCCAGCATTTT. This codes for CASSETQGNQPQHF.

The genes are TRBV27 and TRBJ1-2; maybe TRBD1 (5 bases). Trimming left V 3 bases short and J 8 bases short, with 13 bases between. The CDR3 covers 13 residues. CDR1 MNHEY and CDR2 SMNVEV come from the germline V gene (reference sequence). The CDR3 sequence: CASSFGAGSGYTF. DNA for the CDR3: TGTGCCAGCAGTTTTGGGGCCGGGTCCGGCTACACCTTC.

The chain uses TRBV5-1 and TRBJ1-1; 12 nucleotides match TRBD1. Germline CDR1 and CDR2: SGHRS and YFSETQ. Losses at the gene ends were 0 bases for V and 1 base for J; bases not matched to a gene: 7. The CDR3 is 18 residues long. CDR3 coding DNA: TGCGCCAGCAGCTTGGAGGGTTGGGACAGGGGGCCGAACACTGAAGCTTTCTTT. This encodes CASSLEGWDRGPNTEAFF.

The chain uses TRBV19 and TRBJ2-3, with 12 bases aligning to TRBD2. Germline loops: CDR1 LNHDA, CDR2 SQIVND (reference sequence). The junction had 9 bases not matched to a gene; V was cut back by 6 bases and J by 5 bases. The CDR3 loop spans 16 amino acids. The chain's CDR3 is CASSQRLAGVIDTQYF. DNA for the CDR3: TGTGCCAGTAGCCAAAGACTAGCGGGAGTGATAGATACGCAGTATTTT. Variable domain in full (rest from reference TRBV19 and TRBJ2-3): DGGITQSPKYLFRKEGQNVTLSCEQNLNHDAMYWYRQDPGQGLRLIYYSQIVNDFQKGDIAEGYSVSREKKESFPLTVTSAQKNPTAFYLCASSQRLAGVIDTQYFGPGTRLTVL.

The V and J genes are TRBV24-1 and TRBJ2-3; D possibly corresponds to TRBD2 (5 bases). This CDR3 region has 14 residues. Germline-derived CDR1 and CDR2 are KGHDR and SFDVKD. Trimming took 3 bases from V and 1 from J, leaving 7 bases between them. CDR3 sequence: CATSDAGGTDTQYF. In nucleotides, the CDR3 is TGTGCCACCAGTGATGCCGGGGGCACAGATACGCAGTATTTT.

The chain links TRBV25-1 to TRBJ2-2; no firm D call. Per germline, CDR1 MGHDK and CDR2 SYGVNS. Between the trimmed V and J ends, which lost 1 base and 1 base, there was a span of 10 bases. This CDR3 spans 16 amino acids. The CDR3 nucleotides are TGTGCCAGCAGTGAATTAGGCGGCTTGAACACCGGGGAGCTGTTTTTT. Translation gives CASSELGGLNTGELFF.

The genes are TRBV5-1 and TRBJ2-1; no firm D call. With 0 bases removed from V and 11 bases from J, the gap between germline ends came to 6 bases. This CDR3 has 11 residues. From germline, CDR1 is SGHRS and CDR2 YFSETQ. In nucleotides, the CDR3 is TGCGCCAGCAGCTTGGCCGCGCAGCAGTTCTTC. Translating gives CASSLAAQQFF.

V usage is TRBV19 and J usage is TRBJ2-7, with 7 bases aligning to TRBD1. CDR3 length: 14 residues. V gave up 3 bases and J gave up 8 bases; unmatched junction bases: 10. Germline CDR1 and CDR2: LNHDA and SQIVND (reference sequence). This CDR3 reads CASSIGQGVTKQYF. CDR3 sequence (DNA): TGTGCCAGTAGTATTGGGCAGGGGGTAACGAAGCAGTACTTC.

This chain links TRBV30 with TRBJ2-5; the match to TRBD1 covers 7 bases. This CDR3 has 13 residues. After removal of 2 bases from V and 4 bases from J, the junction contained 4 bases not matched to a gene. CDR1 is GTSNPN and CDR2 is SVGIG in the germline V gene (reference sequence). CDR3 in amino acids: CAWSQAGGETQYF. The CDR3 bases are TGTGCCTGGAGTCAAGCAGGGGGAGAGACCCAGTACTTC.

The V call is TRBV7-9, the J call TRBJ2-7, with a possible D match to TRBD1 (7 bases). V lost 8 bases and J lost 4, with 15 bases in between. There are 13 residues in the CDR3. The germline CDR1 and CDR2 sequences are SEHNR and FQNEAQ (reference sequence). CDR3 nucleotide sequence: TGTGCCAGCGGGGGGAGACAGGGATACGAGCAGTACTTC. Translating it yields CASGGRQGYEQYF.

The chain couples TRBV7-2 to TRBJ2-1, with TRBD2 as a possible D gene (6 bases). Per germline, CDR1 SGHTA and CDR2 FQGNSA. The CDR3 runs 16 residues. The V end was cut by 0 bases, the J end by 7 bases, with 16 bases between. The CDR3 DNA sequence: TGTGCCAGCAGCTTAGCGCAAGTGGCGGGACGGAATGAGCAGTTCTTC. Residues: CASSLAQVAGRNEQFF.

The J gene is TRBJ2-2, the V gene TRBV2; D gene unclear. In germline, CDR1 is SNHLY, CDR2 FYNNEI. The V and J ends lost 7 bases and 4 bases respectively, with 4 bases between them. The CDR3 extends over 11 amino acids. CDR3 in amino acids: CASTVTGELFF. The CDR3 DNA is TGTGCCAGCACGGTCACCGGGGAGCTGTTTTTT.

This chain joins TRBV24-1 and TRBJ2-1, with 10 bases aligning to TRBD1. From germline, CDR1 is KGHDR and CDR2 SFDVKD. The CDR3 has 16 amino acids. J was trimmed by 2 bases and V by 3 bases; bases with no gene match: 3. The CDR3 protein is CATSDQDRGPYNEQFF. DNA of the CDR3: TGTGCCACCAGTGATCAAGACAGGGGGCCCTACAATGAGCAGTTCTTC.

The chain combines TRBV19 with TRBJ1-2; D is ambiguous. Germline assignment: CDR1 LNHDA and CDR2 SQIVND (reference sequence). The CDR3 consists of 11 residues. The V end was cut by 7 bases, the J end by 8 bases, with 11 bases between. The CDR3, as DNA: TGTGCCAGTATCGGCCGCGGAGGCTACACCTTC. Translation gives CASIGRGGYTF.

The chain carries TRBV27 and TRBJ1-3; 9 nucleotides line up with TRBD1. This CDR3 region has 17 residues. From germline, CDR1 is MNHEY and CDR2 SMNVEV (reference sequence). V lost 0 bases to trimming and J lost 4 bases; unmatched junction nucleotides: 7. Here the CDR3 DNA reads TGTGCCAGCAGTTTATCGGGGCACAGGGGGCAAGGAAACACCATATATTTT. It is translated as CASSLSGHRGQGNTIYF.

The V gene is TRBV5-1, the J gene TRBJ2-5; D is possibly TRBD2 (6 bases). CDR1 SGHRS and CDR2 YFSETQ come from the germline V gene. V dropped 4 bases and J dropped 4 bases, with 17 bases sitting between them. The CDR3 contains 15 residues. DNA of the CDR3: TGCGCCAGCAGCCTCGGGATGGGGGGAGCAGAGACCCAGTACTTC. Protein: CASSLGMGGAETQYF. Full variable domain (outside the CDR3, taken from reference TRBV5-1 and TRBJ2-5): KAGVTQTPRYLIKTRGQQVTLSCSPISGHRSVSWYQQTPGQGLQFLFEYFSETQRNKGNFPGRFSGRQFSNSRSEMNVSTLELGDSALYLCASSLGMGGAETQYFGPGTRLLVL.

This clone was seen more than once but under ten times. The chain uses TRBV27 and TRBJ2-3, with TRBD2 identical over 8 bases. Germline V gives CDR1 MNHEY, CDR2 SMNVEV (reference sequence). CDR3 length: 15 amino acids. V shed 2 bases and J 1 base; nucleotides not matched to a gene: 2. The CDR3 here is CASSLTSGRTDTQYF. The CDR3 region has the DNA TGTGCCAGCAGTTTAACTAGCGGACGCACAGATACGCAGTATTTT.

The chain uses TRBV12-3 or TRBV12-4 and TRBJ1-2, with D perhaps TRBD1 (6 bases). The V gene lost 3 bases and the J gene lost 8 bases, with 10 bases spanning the gap. The CDR3 is 12 residues long. The CDR3 DNA reads TGTGCCAGCAGTTTCGGGCAGGGGGGCTACACCTTC. The encoded protein is CASSFGQGGYTF.